This passage covers 13 T cell receptor beta chains from one sample sequenced in a study of cytomegalovirus exposure and HLA in healthy donors. PCR employed 60 Vbeta and 13 Jbeta primers. The assay was immunoSEQ multiplex PCR, and TCRdb's table has in-frame clones only and misses some. In the table there are tens of thousands of clones, 76% of which are singletons. The source material was PBMCs. The source is a male donor in good health and CMV-seronegative.

V gene TRBV7-9 combines with J gene TRBJ2-1; maybe TRBD2 (7 bases). V lost 10 bases, J lost 7 bases, and 17 bases lay in between. CDR3 length: 13 residues. Looked up from germline, CDR1 is SEHNR and CDR2 is FQNEAQ (reference sequence). As DNA, the CDR3 is TGTGCCACCCTAGGGGGGGTTTGGAATGAGCAGTTCTTC. Translated: CATLGGVWNEQFF.

The rearrangement uses TRBV19 and TRBJ2-1; TRBD2 aligns across 10 bases. Germline lookup yields CDR1 LNHDA and CDR2 SQIVND (reference sequence). With 1 base clipped from V and 10 bases from J, the junction kept 7 bases outside the gene matches. This CDR3 has 15 amino acids. The CDR3 nucleotides are TGTGCCAGTAGTATAGCTTCTAGCGGGAGTTTCGAGCAGTTCTTC. Its protein product is CASSIASSGSFEQFF.

This clone was recorded once. V is TRBV7-2 and J is TRBJ2-7; the D gene is possibly TRBD2 (5 bases). Trimming took 1 base from V and 2 from J, leaving 15 bases between them. This CDR3 has 16 amino acids. Germline V lookup: CDR1 SGHTA, CDR2 FQGNSA. The CDR3 nucleotides are TGTGCCAGCAGCTTAGGGGTGGGGAGATCTGCCTACGAGCAGTACTTC. It yields the protein CASSLGVGRSAYEQYF.

In this sample, this clone turned up a few times. The chain carries TRBV28 and TRBJ1-5; D is unclear. V shed 3 bases and J shed 4 bases, with 10 bases lying between them. This CDR3 comprises 14 residues. CDR1 is MDHEN and CDR2 is SYDVKM in the germline V gene. The CDR3 DNA follows: TGTGCCAGCAGTTTGACGGGGTCAAATCAGCCCCAGCATTTT. As protein: CASSLTGSNQPQHF.

The rearrangement joins TRBV6-4 to TRBJ1-5; D not certain. The CDR3 is 14 amino acids. The germline V and J ends were trimmed by 4 bases and 0 bases, with 7 bases remaining between them. Germline CDR1 is MRHNA and CDR2 is SNTAGT. The CDR3 region is CASSVPYSNQPQHF. The CDR3 nucleotides read TGTGCCAGCAGTGTTCCCTATAGCAATCAGCCCCAGCATTTT.

The chain uses TRBV5-1 and TRBJ1-1; the match to TRBD1 covers 8 bases. V was pared by 0 bases and J by 1 base, with 2 bases of the junction left unmatched. The germline CDR1 and CDR2 sequences are SGHRS and YFSETQ. The length of the CDR3 is 15 residues. The CDR3 sequence is CASSLETGENTEAFF. CDR3 sequence (DNA): TGCGCCAGCAGCTTGGAGACAGGGGAGAACACTGAAGCTTTCTTT.

Only a few counts were recorded for this clone. CDR3 loop: CASSDVTGYANTEAFF. The CDR3 region has the DNA TGTGCCAGCAGTGACGTAACAGGGTACGCGAACACTGAAGCTTTCTTT. The genes are TRBV6-1 and TRBJ1-1; TRBD1 might be the D (6 bases). The germline V gene encodes CDR1 MNHNS and CDR2 SASEGT. Trimming removed 3 bases at V and 1 base at J, with 15 bases between. The CDR3 has 16 residues.

The chain has TRBV5-1 and TRBJ1-1; no reliable D call. CDR3 size: 16 residues. CDR1 and CDR2 (germline): SGHRS, YFSETQ. V dropped 1 base and J dropped 1 base, with 14 bases sitting between them. The CDR3 bases are TGCGCCAGCAGCTTGTCAAACGGGTGGCGGAACACTGAAGCTTTCTTT. Protein product: CASSLSNGWRNTEAFF.

The chain uses TRBV5-1 and TRBJ2-5; no firm D call. Germline lookup yields CDR1 SGHRS and CDR2 YFSETQ. V was clipped by 0 bases and J by 4 bases, with 10 bases between them. CDR3 length equals 14 residues. CDR3 sequence reads: CASSLASGGETQYF. CDR3 nucleotide sequence: TGCGCCAGCAGCTTGGCATCCGGCGGAGAGACCCAGTACTTC.

The chain is built from TRBV29-1 and TRBJ1-1, with D uncertain. V lost 3 bases and J 1 base, leaving 3 bases between the germline ends. This CDR3 region has 11 residues. Germline loops: CDR1 SQVTM, CDR2 ANQGSEA. The CDR3 sequence: CSVDSNTEAFF. For the CDR3, the DNA is TGCAGCGTTGACTCGAACACTGAAGCTTTCTTT.

This sequence joins TRBV28 and TRBJ1-1; D uncertain. In germline, CDR1 is MDHEN, CDR2 SYDVKM. This CDR3 region has 13 residues. Between the trimmed V and J ends, which lost 2 bases and 4 bases, there was a span of 8 bases. The CDR3 loop is CASSLGQSTEAFF. Here the CDR3 DNA reads TGTGCCAGCAGTTTAGGGCAGTCCACTGAAGCTTTCTTT.

V usage is TRBV19 and J usage is TRBJ2-7; a possible D gene is TRBD1 (6 bases). The CDR3 runs 13 residues. V gave up 1 base and J gave up 6 bases, with 10 bases separating them. The germline V gene encodes CDR1 LNHDA and CDR2 SQIVND (reference sequence). The CDR3 DNA reads TGTGCCAGTAGTATAGCCATGGGGGCCGAGCAGTACTTC. Amino acids: CASSIAMGAEQYF.

This clone came up a few times. This sequence joins TRBV29-1 and TRBJ2-3; 8 bases fit TRBD1. V gave up 4 bases and J gave up 7 bases; unmatched junction bases: 4. The CDR3 length is 12 residues. Germline-derived CDR1 and CDR2 are SQVTM and ANQGSEA. The CDR3 DNA follows: TGCAGCGTTGGCCAGGGGGCGTATACGCAGTATTTT. This codes for CSVGQGAYTQYF.